This TCR beta chain was obtained from a study of early T cells in non-severe SARS-CoV-2 infection. At least ten counts were recorded for this clonotype. Germline assignment: CDR1 DFQATT and CDR2 SNEGSKA (reference sequence). The CDR3 is made up of 15 amino acids. The V gene lost 3 bases and the J gene lost 0 bases, with 12 bases spanning the gap. Individual cDNA molecules received unique molecular identifiers. MiXCR was run by TCRdb on the 5' RACE reads, yielding one entry per CDR3 protein. The sample records 25,000 to 35,000 distinct CDR3 sequences, 3% to 5% being singletons. The chain combines TRBV20-1 with TRBJ2-1; D unresolved. This clonotype was obtained from an adult who was a healthcare worker with PCR-confirmed SARS-CoV-2 infection or an uninfected control (not recorded which). The sample consisted of whole blood. In nucleotides, the CDR3 is TGCAGTGCTAGTCGTTACCGGAGCTCCTACAATGAGCAGTTCTTC. It yields the protein CSASRYRSSYNEQFF.